The clone carrying this T cell receptor beta chain was seen once. What it binds is not known. The Oncomine TCR Beta short-read assay was applied to DNA of cultured CD4+ T cells. From CD4+ T cells that had been cultured, genomic DNA was extracted. TCRdb independently ran MiXCR on the PCR reads; one entry per CDR3 protein. The sample records about 10,000 distinct CDR3 sequences, under 75% being singletons. This sample stems from a study of vaccination and CD4 T cells after COVID-19. At the level of the study: Everyone enrolled got two doses of BNT162b2 or mRNA-1273 vaccine.

Sample treatment: 10-day PBMC culture with coronavirus spike peptide pools or control peptides (ViraFEST assay). Alongside 8 to 10 IU/ml IL-2 and 9 to 10 ug/ml peptide pools, PBMCs were cultured at two million per well. The sample taken for sequencing was CD4+ T cells from blood, cultured in vitro. This clonotype was obtained from a human donor who had recovered from COVID-19.

The CDR3 DNA sequence: TGTGCCAGCAGTCCAAATGGACTAGCGGGAGGGCCAGATACGCAGTATTTT. Its protein is CASSPNGLAGGPDTQYF. The chain has TRBV6-1 and TRBJ2-3; 15 bases map to TRBD2. The CDR3 runs 17 residues. CDR1 and CDR2 from the germline V gene are MNHNS and SASEGT. Germline trimming cut 5 bases from V and 4 bases from J; bases unmatched to any gene: 7.